The clone carrying this TCR beta chain was seen repeatedly, ten times or more. Its antigen is currently unknown. This specimen belongs to a study of T cell repertoires in cytomegalovirus infection. A single record per CDR3 protein comes from TCRdb applying MiXCR to the reads. The data contain some 800,000 distinct CDR3 sequences, 30% to 35% of them singletons. Germline CDR1 is SGHTA and CDR2 is FQGTGA. This CDR3 spans 15 amino acids. V lost 2 bases, J lost 4 bases, and 12 bases lay in between. J is TRBJ1-5 and V is TRBV7-3; possibly TRBD1 for D (5 bases). The origin of this receptor is a human donor in good health (CMV status not recorded). Some clones in this sample may be carry-over from other donors' samples. The material sequenced was cultured CD8+ T cells from PBMCs, taken from culture after CMV antigen stimulation. The DNA for the CDR3 is TGTGCCAGCAGCTTACTGAGGGGCTTTAATCAGCCCCAGCATTTT. Translation gives CASSLLRGFNQPQHF.